This record looks at one T cell receptor (beta chain) sequence and its context. It was during active infection that Seattle patients were enrolled and then longitudinally followed. Libraries were prepared by immunoSEQ multiplex PCR; TCRdb keeps only in-frame clonotypes and omits some of them. The sample carries almost 250,000 clones, roughly 88% recorded once. The entry originates in a study of blood T cell repertoires in COVID-19. This CDR3 spans 15 amino acids. The trim removed 5 bases at V and 2 bases at J, leaving 6 bases unmatched. The germline V gene encodes CDR1 MNHEY and CDR2 SVGAGI. Sequenced material: peripheral blood. The TCR comes from a woman over 75 with COVID-19, enrolled during active disease. The chain carries TRBV6-5 and TRBJ1-3, with 7 bases that match TRBD1. The DNA for the CDR3 is TGTGCCAGCAGTCGACAGGGTGACACTGGAAACACCATATATTTT. This sequence encodes CASSRQGDTGNTIYF.